This entry lists 23 T cell receptor beta chains sequenced from one sample in a study of CD8+CD57+ T cells in acquired aplastic anemia. TCR beta VDJ and CDR3 profiling used genomic DNA as template. TCRdb re-analysed the reads in MiXCR, keeping a single row per CDR3 protein. The profile shows 200,000 to 250,000 distinct CDR3 sequences, 30% to 40% of them singletons. Sequencing was done on a sample of sorted CD4+, CD8+, or CD8+CD57+ T cells (not recorded which) from PBMCs. All receptors derive from a human donor in good health, serving as a control.

The chain has TRBV3-1 and TRBJ2-3, with 7 bases identical to TRBD2. Trimming removed 4 bases from V and 2 bases from J; junction bases left unmatched: 6. Germline-derived CDR1 and CDR2 are LGHDT and YNNKEL (reference sequence). CDR3 length: 15 amino acids. CDR3 residues: CASSRGSGDTDTQYF. CDR3 nucleotides: TGTGCCAGCAGCCGCGGGAGCGGGGACACAGATACGCAGTATTTT.

This clonotype appeared many times. The chain recombines TRBV2 with TRBJ2-5; TRBD1 is a possible D gene (5 bases). V lost 1 base to trimming and J lost 9 bases, with 15 bases between them. The CDR3 contains 14 residues. Germline values: CDR1 SNHLY, CDR2 FYNNEI. The CDR3: CASSEGSDTRAQYF. The CDR3, as DNA: TGTGCCAGCAGTGAAGGGTCTGATACCAGGGCCCAGTACTTC.

This clonotype has at least ten counts. The chain links TRBV29-1 to TRBJ1-1; a possible D gene is TRBD1 (5 bases). V lost 3 bases, J lost 1 base, and 18 bases lay in between. There are 16 residues in the CDR3. Per germline, CDR1 SQVTM and CDR2 ANQGSEA. DNA of the CDR3: TGCAGCGTTGAGTTGCCTACAGGAACCTCGAACACTGAAGCTTTCTTT. It encodes CSVELPTGTSNTEAFF.

J is TRBJ2-7 and V is TRBV9, with 7 bases identical to TRBD1. The V gene end was trimmed by 5 bases and the J gene end by 7 bases; junction bases not matched to a gene: 6. Per germline, CDR1 SGDLS and CDR2 YYNGEE. There are 12 residues in the CDR3. CDR3 sequence reads: CASSDRVGEQYF. The CDR3 nucleotides are TGTGCCAGCAGTGACAGGGTAGGGGAGCAGTACTTC.

The chain is built from TRBV5-4 and TRBJ2-1, with TRBD2 matching over 11 bases. The CDR3 covers 16 residues. V shed 0 bases, J shed 8 bases, and the junction held 7 bases outside the gene matches. CDR1 and CDR2 from the germline V gene are SGHNT and YYREEE (reference sequence). The CDR3 loop reads CASSLGSSGRSHEQFF. In nucleotides, the CDR3 is TGTGCCAGCAGCTTGGGATCTAGCGGGAGGTCCCATGAGCAGTTCTTC.

On this clonotype: A much larger clone lies a single base off, so this may be a read error. V gene TRBV5-5 combines with J gene TRBJ1-3, with D perhaps matching TRBD1 (5 bases). The CDR3 loop spans 13 amino acids. V dropped 7 bases and J dropped 3 bases, with 11 bases sitting between them. CDR1 is SGHKS, CDR2 YYEKEE, per germline (reference sequence). This CDR3 reads CASGRGDGNTIYF. The CDR3 coding sequence is TGTGCCAGCGGTAGAGGGGATGGAAACACCATATATTTT. Full variable domain (missing parts from reference TRBV5-5 and TRBJ1-3): DAGVTQSPTHLIKTRGQQVTLRCSPISGHKSVSWYQQVLGQGPQFIFQYYEKEERGRGNFPDRFSARQFPNYSSELNVNALLLGDSALYLCASGRGDGNTIYFGEGSWLTVV.

The rearrangement joins TRBV10-3 to TRBJ2-7, with 10 bases identical to TRBD1. V trimming: 0 bases; J trimming: 4 bases; junction bases outside the gene matches: 3. The CDR3 is 15 amino acids. In germline, CDR1 is ENHRY, CDR2 SYGVKD. The CDR3 here is CAISESVGQGYEQYF. Here the CDR3 DNA reads TGTGCCATCAGTGAGTCGGTGGGACAGGGGTACGAGCAGTACTTC.

This clonotype was seen more than once but under ten times. The gene calls are TRBV18 and TRBJ1-2; D is undetermined. Trimming removed 3 bases at V and 2 bases at J, with 10 bases between. The germline gives CDR1 KGHSH, CDR2 LQKENI. The CDR3 extends over 14 amino acids. The CDR3, as DNA: TGTGCCAGCTCACCCTCGGCTGTGAACTATGGCTACACCTTC. This translates into CASSPSAVNYGYTF.

This clonotype appeared a few times. V is TRBV20-1 and J is TRBJ2-2; 9 bases agree with TRBD2. The J segment lost 4 bases and the V segment lost 0 bases, leaving 3 bases of the junction unmatched. The CDR3 is 15 residues long. Germline V gene lookup returns CDR1 DFQATT and CDR2 SNEGSKA (reference sequence). CDR3 nucleotides: TGCAGTGCTAGAGAACTAGCGGGTCTCACCGGGGAGCTGTTTTTT. This codes for CSARELAGLTGELFF.

This clonotype occurred a few times. This sequence joins TRBV30 and TRBJ1-6, with D possibly being TRBD1 (6 bases). There are 14 residues in the CDR3. V dropped 0 bases and J dropped 10 bases, with 13 bases sitting between them. Germline values: CDR1 GTSNPN, CDR2 SVGIG (reference sequence). The CDR3, as DNA: TGTGCCTGGAGTGTACTAGGGGGGTCCTCACCCCTCCACTTT. This gives the protein CAWSVLGGSSPLHF. The full variable domain, rest sourced from reference TRBV30 and TRBJ1-6, is SQTIHQWPATLVQPVGSPLSLECTVEGTSNPNLYWYRQAAGRGLQLLFYSVGIGQISSEVPQNLSASRPQDRQFILSSKKLLLSDSGFYLCAWSVLGGSSPLHFGNGTRLTVT.

This clonotype was seen more than once but under ten times. The chain carries TRBV5-1 and TRBJ2-3; weak D call: TRBD2 (5 bases). Between the trimmed V and J ends, which lost 1 base and 6 bases, there was a span of 12 bases. Germline CDR1 is SGHRS and CDR2 is YFSETQ. The CDR3 runs 14 residues. In nucleotides, the CDR3 is TGCGCCAGCAGCTTGAGTAGTTGGGAGGATACGCAGTATTTT. Translation gives CASSLSSWEDTQYF.

With regard to this clonotype: The junction differs from germline at one of its ends, possibly a read error. V is TRBV2 and J is TRBJ2-7; possibly TRBD1 or TRBD2 for D (5 bases each). CDR3 length: 14 residues. Per the germline V gene, CDR1 is SNHLY and CDR2 is FYNNEI. CDR3 nucleotides: TGTGCCAGCATCCCGGGGCAGGGAGACTACGAGCTGTACTTC. This gives the protein CASIPGQGDYELYF.

This clonotype came up a few times. The V gene is TRBV27, the J gene TRBJ1-6; D is unresolved. Trimming pared 3 bases from V and 4 bases from J, leaving 10 bases between. This CDR3 is built from 15 residues. Per germline, CDR1 MNHEY and CDR2 SMNVEV (reference sequence). The CDR3 spells CASSFRQLYNSPLHF. The CDR3 nucleotides are TGTGCCAGCAGTTTCAGGCAGCTTTATAATTCACCCCTCCACTTT.

This clonotype was recorded at least ten times. This chain connects TRBV20-1 to TRBJ2-7; D is undetermined. CDR1 and CDR2 from the germline V gene are DFQATT and SNEGSKA (reference sequence). CDR3 size: 13 residues. V lost 1 base and J lost 3, with 10 bases in between. The CDR3 DNA is TGCAGTGCTAGAGGGGAAGTCGGCTACGAGCAGTACTTC. Encoded protein: CSARGEVGYEQYF.

CDR3 nucleotides: TGTGCCTGGAGGCCGGGACGTGCATTGGCGCAGTATTTT. This translates into CAWRPGRALAQYF. This sequence joins TRBV30 and TRBJ2-3; D is tentatively TRBD1 or TRBD2 (5 bases each). The CDR3 sequence is 13 residues long. From germline, CDR1 is GTSNPN and CDR2 SVGIG (reference sequence). V was clipped by 3 bases and J by 10 bases, with 17 bases between them.

The chain carries TRBV20-1 and TRBJ2-7, with a tentative D call TRBD2 (6 bases). The germline V gene has CDR1 DFQATT and CDR2 SNEGSKA (reference sequence). Trimming cost V 8 bases and J 2 bases, with 16 bases left between them. The length of the CDR3 is 13 residues. In nucleotides, the CDR3 is TGCAGTCACCTTTTAGCGGTTACCTACGAGCAGTACTTC. Its protein is CSHLLAVTYEQYF.

The chain couples TRBV20-1 to TRBJ2-5, with D tentatively TRBD1 or TRBD2 (5 bases each). Trimming pared 6 bases from V and 0 bases from J, leaving 20 bases between. CDR1 is DFQATT, CDR2 SNEGSKA, per germline (reference sequence). The CDR3 is made up of 16 amino acids. The chain's CDR3 is CSAPKSRGWYQETQYF. DNA for the CDR3: TGCAGTGCCCCCAAGTCGAGGGGTTGGTACCAAGAGACCCAGTACTTC.

The chain has TRBV20-1 and TRBJ2-5; maybe TRBD2 (5 bases). Trimming pared 1 base from V and 1 base from J, leaving 7 bases between. Germline assignment: CDR1 DFQATT and CDR2 SNEGSKA (reference sequence). The CDR3 contains 13 residues. CDR3 DNA: TGCAGTGCTAGAGCGACTACCCAAGAGACCCAGTACTTC. This encodes CSARATTQETQYF.

This chain connects TRBV6-1 to TRBJ2-7; TRBD1 aligns across 7 bases. The germline gives CDR1 MNHNS, CDR2 SASEGT. The CDR3 is 16 residues long. The ends lost 3 bases at V and 2 bases at J; junction bases unmatched: 10. The CDR3 reads CASSDYRDRPTYEQYF. DNA for the CDR3: TGTGCCAGCAGTGACTACCGGGACAGACCTACCTACGAGCAGTACTTC.

This sequence joins TRBV5-1 and TRBJ1-1; unclear D gene. Germline V lookup: CDR1 SGHRS, CDR2 YFSETQ. V was cut by 0 bases and J by 8 bases, with 8 bases left in between. The CDR3 contains 12 residues. In DNA form, the CDR3 reads TGCGCCAGCAGCTTGGTTGGGCACGAAGCTTTCTTT. Translating it yields CASSLVGHEAFF.

This clonotype was counted only a few times. The chain is built from TRBV12-3 or TRBV12-4 and TRBJ1-5; no reliable D call. The CDR3 runs 16 residues. Deletions cut 5 bases from V and 3 bases from J, with 17 bases between. CDR3 region: CASSLSDVSLNQPQHF. CDR3 sequence (DNA): TGTGCCAGCAGTCTCAGTGACGTTAGCCTCAATCAGCCCCAGCATTTT.

This clonotype has ten or more counts. The chain joins TRBV11-1 to TRBJ2-1; the match to TRBD1 covers 10 bases. Germline V CDR1 and CDR2: SGHAT, FQDESV (reference sequence). V shed 6 bases and J 9 bases; nucleotides not matched to a gene: 8. CDR3 length equals 14 residues. The chain's CDR3 is CASSKTGTGAEQFF. DNA of the CDR3: TGTGCCAGCAGTAAAACCGGGACAGGGGCTGAGCAGTTCTTC.

This clonotype came up a few times. V usage is TRBV19 and J usage is TRBJ1-5; D is unresolved. Trimming shortened V by 0 bases and J by 7 bases, and 19 bases separated the two germline ends. The CDR3 runs 17 residues. Looked up from germline, CDR1 is LNHDA and CDR2 is SQIVND (reference sequence). The CDR3 region is CASSIDNLGGNKQPQHF. The DNA for the CDR3 is TGTGCCAGTAGTATAGATAATCTAGGAGGAAACAAACAGCCCCAGCATTTT.